Reported below is one T cell receptor beta chain. The method was immunoSEQ multiplex PCR; TCRdb's version includes in-frame clones alone and lacks a portion of them. The profile shows over 200,000 clones, roughly 90% of them singletons. The entry originates in a study of cytomegalovirus exposure and HLA in healthy donors. The clonotype comes from a woman in her late teens or twenties in good health and CMV-seronegative. Sequences were obtained from PBMCs.

Here the CDR3 reads CASSSPGGNEKLFF. CDR3 DNA sequence: TGTGCCAGCAGTTCGCCCGGGGGGAATGAAAAACTGTTTTTT. V gene TRBV28 combines with J gene TRBJ1-4; a possible D gene is TRBD1 (5 bases). V lost 4 bases and J 5 bases, leaving 11 bases between the germline ends. Germline CDR1 MDHEN, CDR2 SYDVKM. This CDR3 comprises 14 residues.